These T cell receptor beta chains were read from a single sample in a study of shared T cell receptors in the human thymus. Only in-frame clones appear in the TCRdb table, and some are missing; sequencing was by immunoSEQ multiplex PCR. The sample includes about 730,000 clones, 80% to 90% of them seen just once. The same sample was also studied in work on human thymus T cells.

Material: thymocytes. The receptors shown here come from a girl younger than two with a congenital heart defect. CDR3s include the opening cysteine and the closing phenylalanine or tryptophan. The D gene is left open where the match is weak. Some rows mark clone size as missing; the rest say once, few, many or name a class of expanded clone.

TRBJ2-2	TRBV27	.	.	TGTGCCAGCAGTCAGAGGACAGAGAACACCGGGGAGCTGTTTTTT	CASSQRTENTGELFF
TRBJ1-2	TRBV9	.	.	TGTGCCAGCAGCGTAGACCCGCAGGGCTGTGATGGCTACACCTTC	CASSVDPQGCDGYTF
TRBJ2-1	TRBV28	.	.	TGTGCCAGCAGTTTATATTCGAGGAGCTCCTACAATGAGCAGTTCTTC	CASSLYSRSSYNEQFF
TRBJ1-5	TRBV5-6	.	TRBD1	TGTGCCAGCAGCCCTAGCTACAGGGGGTACAATCAGCCCCAGCATTTT	CASSPSYRGYNQPQHF
TRBJ2-3	TRBV14	.	.	TGTGCCAGCAGCCAAGGGATAGCTAGGAATACGCAGTATTTT	CASSQGIARNTQYF
TRBJ2-1	TRBV21-1	.	.	TGTGCCAGCAGCAAACCTCCCCGCGGGGGAGCTTACAATGAGCAGTTCTTC	CASSKPPRGGAYNEQFF
TRBJ1-1	TRBV9	.	.	TGTGCCAGCAGCGTAAGAGGGAGTCCTCCAGGTAAATCGAGGGACACTGAAGCTTTCTTT	CASSVRGSPPGKSRDTEAFF
TRBJ1-2	TRBV7-2	.	.	TGTGCCAGCAGTCAAGGGGGTCCCGGCTACACCTTC	CASSQGGPGYTF
TRBJ2-1	TRBV28	few	TRBD1	TGTGCCAGCAGTTTATGCGGGGAGACAGGGGGCAATGAGCAGTTCTTC	CASSLCGETGGNEQFF
TRBJ1-2	TRBV11-2	.	.	TGTGCCAGCAGCTTAGCCGCGGTGAAGCTCTATGGCTACACCTTC	CASSLAAVKLYGYTF
TRBJ1-4	TRBV2	once	TRBD1	TGTGCCAGCAGTGAAGGTTTAGGGGGCCAGGGTAATGAAAAACTGTTTTTT	CASSEGLGGQGNEKLFF
TRBJ2-1	TRBV18	.	TRBD2	TGTGCCAGCTCACCCCTTCTAGCGGGGGGGCTCAATGAGCAGTTCTTC	CASSPLLAGGLNEQFF
TRBJ2-1	TRBV4-3	.	TRBD1	TGCGCCAGCAGCCAGACAGGGTCCCGGTACAATGAGCAGTTCTTC	CASSQTGSRYNEQFF
TRBJ2-2	TRBV7-8	.	.	TGTGCCAGCAGCATATTAAGCGGAGGGGGCGGCACCGGGGAGCTGTTTTTT	CASSILSGGGGTGELFF
TRBJ1-1	TRBV19	.	.	TGTGCCAGTAGCAGGGGCGAGGGGACGGATGCTTTCTTT	CASSRGEGTDAFF
TRBJ1-2	TRBV10-3	.	.	TGTGCCATCAGTGAGTCCCTACAGGAAACCTCCTATGGCTACACCTTC	CAISESLQETSYGYTF
TRBJ1-2	TRBV7-8	.	.	TGTGCCAGCAGCTTAGATTCAGGACTCTATGGCTACACCTTC	CASSLDSGLYGYTF
TRBJ1-1	TRBV5-1	.	TRBD1	TGCGCCAGCAGCCCCGGACAGGTCCACCCAGAGAGGGTGAACACTGAAGCTTTCTTT	CASSPGQVHPERVNTEAFF
TRBJ1-1	TRBV11-2	.	TRBD1	TGTGCCAGCAGCTCCGATCGGACAGGGGGCACTGAAGCTTTCTTT	CASSSDRTGGTEAFF
TRBJ1-2	TRBV5-5	.	.	TGTGCCAGCAGCTTGTTAGGGGATGGCTACACCTTC	CASSLLGDGYTF
TRBJ2-5	TRBV4-1	.	TRBD2	TGCGCCAGCAGCACGGGGGGGCTGGTAGGGGAGAGAGAGACCCAGTACTTC	CASSTGGLVGERETQYF
TRBJ2-7	TRBV4-2	.	TRBD2	TGTGCCAGCAGCCAAGGCGGCGGGGGGTTACTTAAGGGCGAGCAGTACTTC	CASSQGGGGLLKGEQYF
TRBJ1-6	TRBV4-1	few	TRBD1	TGCGCCAGCAGCCAAGACCCCCTACCTCCGGGACAGGGACATAATTCACCCCTCCACTTT	CASSQDPLPPGQGHNSPLHF
TRBJ1-4	TRBV14	.	.	TGTGCCAGCAGCCAAGCAGCCCCAGGGCGGTTGAAAAAACTGTTTTTT	CASSQAAPGRLKKLFF
TRBJ2-3	TRBV27	.	.	TGTGCCAGCAGTTTTTATGAGGGCACAGATACGCAGTATTTT	CASSFYEGTDTQYF
TRBJ2-7	TRBV18	.	TRBD1	TGTGCCAGCTCACCACGCTCGGGACAGGAGATCGCCTACGAGCAGTACTTC	CASSPRSGQEIAYEQYF
TRBJ1-2	TRBV6-6	few	TRBD1	TGTGCCAGCAGTCCCCACAGGGGGCATGTTCATGGCTACACCTTC	CASSPHRGHVHGYTF
TRBJ2-2	TRBV6-6	.	TRBD1	TGTGCCAGCCACCCCTTGACAGGGAATTTCACCGGGGAGCTGTTTTTT	CASHPLTGNFTGELFF
TRBJ1-2	TRBV2	once	.	TGTGCCAGCAGTTCTGTGACAGTGTCGAACTATGGCTACACCTTC	CASSSVTVSNYGYTF
TRBJ2-5	TRBV5-1	.	TRBD1	TGCGCCAGCACCTGGCCCGACCCTCAACCGGGACAGGGCGGTCGGGAGACCCAGTACTTC	CASTWPDPQPGQGGRETQYF
TRBJ1-5	TRBV18	.	.	TGTGCCAGCTCACCAAGAATGAGACAGATTGATCAGCCCCAGCATTTT	CASSPRMRQIDQPQHF
TRBJ2-5	TRBV6-6	few	TRBD2	TGTGCCAGCAGTTGGCGACTAGCGGGGGGCCAAGAGACCCAGTACTTC	CASSWRLAGGQETQYF
TRBJ1-2	TRBV7-6	once	.	TGTGCCAGCAGCCCTTCCCGGGACATTTCGAACTATGGCTACACCTTC	CASSPSRDISNYGYTF
TRBJ2-2	TRBV19	.	.	TGTGCCAGTAGTATATTGAAAGGCGGGGCCCCCCCCACCGGGGAGCTGTTTTTT	CASSILKGGAPPTGELFF
TRBJ2-5	TRBV11-2	.	TRBD1	TGTGCCAGCAGCTCCCGACAGGGGATGGAGGAGACCCAGTACTTC	CASSSRQGMEETQYF
TRBJ2-6	TRBV28	once	.	TGTGCCAGCAGGTCCTTCAGGGGTTCCACCTCAGGGGCCAACGTCCTGACTTTC	CASRSFRGSTSGANVLTF
TRBJ2-3	TRBV27	.	TRBD2	TGTGCCAGCAGTCCTCAACGTAGCGGGGGGGCGGTTGCGCAGTATTTT	CASSPQRSGGAVAQYF
TRBJ2-1	TRBV6-5	.	TRBD2	TGTGCCAGCAGTTACCTAGCGGGGGGGTCTTGGCAGTTCTTC	CASSYLAGGSWQFF
TRBJ1-5	TRBV19	.	.	TGTGCCAGTAAAAGGGGGTTCAATCAGCCCCAGCATTTT	CASKRGFNQPQHF
TRBJ2-7	TRBV15	.	.	TGTGCCACCAGCAGAGATGGGGCCCCTGGGGGGGCCTACGTTGAGCAGTACTTC	CATSRDGAPGGAYVEQYF
TRBJ2-3	TRBV28	.	.	TGTGCCAGCAGTGGGAGACGCCAAGTCACAGATACGCAGTATTTT	CASSGRRQVTDTQYF